One and the same sample provided the 25 T cell receptor beta chains below, sequenced in a study of cytomegalovirus exposure and HLA in healthy donors. Primers: 60 Vbeta forward and 13 Jbeta reverse. Repertoires were generated with immunoSEQ multiplex PCR, while TCRdb's copy carries only in-frame clones and drops some. The repertoire has more than 150,000 clones, 80% to 90% of them found once; the top ten carry 1.2%. The specimen sequenced was PBMCs. The source is a girl aged 2 to 9 in good health and CMV-seropositive.

The CDR3 protein is CATSRELASYEQYF. In DNA form, the CDR3 reads TGTGCCACCAGCAGAGAACTAGCGAGCTACGAGCAGTACTTC. This sequence joins TRBV15 and TRBJ2-7; 7 bases are a match to TRBD2. There are 14 residues in the CDR3. CDR1 and CDR2 (germline): LNHNV, YYDKDF (reference sequence). V dropped 0 bases and J dropped 3; count of bases not matched to a gene: 2.

The chain links TRBV7-6 to TRBJ1-3, with 8 bases that match TRBD1. The CDR3 totals 15 residues. Per the germline V gene, CDR1 is SGHVS and CDR2 is FNYEAQ. Trimming took 5 bases from V and 2 from J; bases not matched to a gene: 5. The CDR3 loop is CASSPRTGTGNTIYF. CDR3 coding DNA: TGTGCCAGCAGCCCAAGGACAGGGACTGGAAACACCATATATTTT.

CDR3 sequence (DNA): TGTGCCAGCATCCGGGCAGGGGGGAACACTGAAGCTTTCTTT. Translated, it gives CASIRAGGNTEAFF. The rearrangement uses TRBV25-1 and TRBJ1-1, with TRBD1 matching over 7 bases. Germline CDR1 is MGHDK and CDR2 is SYGVNS. The CDR3 is 14 residues long. V was pared by 7 bases and J by 1 base, with 6 bases of the junction left unmatched.

The genes are TRBV5-5 and TRBJ2-7; TRBD1 matches at 8 bases. V dropped 4 bases and J dropped 4; count of bases not matched to a gene: 7. The germline gives CDR1 SGHKS, CDR2 YYEKEE (reference sequence). CDR3 length equals 14 residues. CDR3 protein: CASSTDRAIYEQYF. CDR3 DNA: TGTGCCAGCAGCACGGACAGGGCAATATACGAGCAGTACTTC.

This rearrangement joins TRBV7-9 to TRBJ1-4; 7 nucleotides match TRBD1. From germline, CDR1 is SEHNR and CDR2 FQNEAQ (reference sequence). Germline trimming cut 3 bases from V and 7 bases from J; bases unmatched to any gene: 5. The CDR3 has 14 residues. For the CDR3, the DNA is TGTGCCAGCAGCTTGACAGGGAGTGGTGAAAAACTGTTTTTT. Translated: CASSLTGSGEKLFF.

The V and J genes are TRBV28 and TRBJ1-1; no clear D gene. There are 14 residues in the CDR3. V dropped 8 bases and J dropped 5 bases, with 18 bases sitting between them. The germline V gene has CDR1 MDHEN and CDR2 SYDVKM. The DNA for the CDR3 is TGTGCCAGCGCTCATCCCCTACGAGAAACTGAAGCTTTCTTT. Translated: CASAHPLRETEAFF.

This chain connects TRBV5-8 to TRBJ2-3; D is perhaps TRBD2 (5 bases). V was cut by 0 bases and J by 2 bases, with 10 bases left in between. The CDR3 runs to 15 residues. Germline V gene lookup returns CDR1 SGHTS and CDR2 YDEGEE. The DNA of the CDR3 is TGTGCCAGCAGCTTGGGAAGCGGCGTCACAGATACGCAGTATTTT. This gives the protein CASSLGSGVTDTQYF.

The gene calls are TRBV10-2 and TRBJ2-3, with 10 bases lining up with TRBD1. The CDR3 contains 17 residues. In germline, CDR1 is WSHSY, CDR2 SAAADI. Losses at the gene ends were 4 bases for V and 0 bases for J; bases not matched to a gene: 7. The chain's CDR3 is CASSALGQGISTDTQYF. In nucleotides, the CDR3 is TGCGCCAGCAGTGCTTTGGGACAGGGGATCAGCACAGATACGCAGTATTTT.

The V gene is TRBV5-1, the J gene TRBJ1-2, with 7 bases that match TRBD1. Germline V CDR1 and CDR2: SGHRS, YFSETQ. The CDR3 is 13 residues long. J gave up 7 bases and V 5 bases, and 8 bases lay outside the gene matches. The CDR3 sequence is CASSEQGEFGYTF. The CDR3 region has the DNA TGCGCCAGCAGTGAGCAGGGGGAGTTTGGCTACACCTTC.

J is TRBJ2-2 and V is TRBV28, with TRBD1 identical over 9 bases. The CDR3 is 15 amino acids. The V segment lost 6 bases and the J segment 5 bases; nucleotides outside the gene matches: 7. CDR1 MDHEN and CDR2 SYDVKM come from the germline V gene. CDR3 DNA: TGTGCCAGCAGAAAACAGGGGGCGCAAACCGGGGAGCTGTTTTTT. It yields the protein CASRKQGAQTGELFF.

CDR3 residues: CASRTGTSGTKEETQYF. The CDR3 DNA reads TGTGCCAGCAGAACCGGGACTAGCGGGACCAAGGAAGAGACCCAGTACTTC. The chain uses TRBV2 and TRBJ2-5; 13 nucleotides line up with TRBD2. This CDR3 spans 17 amino acids. V shed 6 bases, J shed 3 bases, and the junction held 10 bases outside the gene matches. CDR1 is SNHLY and CDR2 is FYNNEI in the germline V gene.

For this clone: At one end, the junction sequence differs from germline, possibly due to a read error. The V and J genes are TRBV6-5 and TRBJ2-1; TRBD1 matches at 9 bases. Looked up from germline, CDR1 is MNHEY and CDR2 is SVGAGI. This CDR3 spans 13 amino acids. This CDR3 reads CASSSRQGVLLIF. The CDR3 DNA follows: TGTGCCAGCAGTTCCAGACAGGGGGTCCTCCTTATCTTC.

The rearrangement joins TRBV19 to TRBJ2-7, with D unresolved. The V gene's germline CDR1 is LNHDA and CDR2 SQIVND (reference sequence). The CDR3 is made up of 18 amino acids. V was trimmed by 2 bases and J by 1 base, leaving 21 bases between them. Here the CDR3 reads CASSITRSHNYVSYEQYF. DNA of the CDR3: TGTGCCAGTAGTATAACAAGGAGCCATAATTACGTATCCTACGAGCAGTACTTC.

The sample holds one count of this clone. The CDR3 nucleotides are TGTGCCTGGAGTGACCCCGGAGGCTACGAGCAGTACTTC. Its translation is CAWSDPGGYEQYF. The V and J genes are TRBV30 and TRBJ2-7; D is perhaps TRBD2 (5 bases). This CDR3 is built from 13 residues. With 1 base removed from V and 3 bases from J, the gap between germline ends came to 10 bases. Germline loops: CDR1 GTSNPN, CDR2 SVGIG (reference sequence).

Notes on this clone: The junction departs from the called germline gene at one end, perhaps through a read error. In DNA, the CDR3 is TGTGCCTGGAGTGGCTTAGCGGGAGGGCCAAAGTACAATGAGCAGCTCTTC. Its protein is CAWSGLAGGPKYNEQLF. The V gene is TRBV30, the J gene TRBJ2-1, with TRBD2 matching 11 bases. CDR1 is GTSNPN, CDR2 SVGIG, per germline (reference sequence). The CDR3 totals 17 residues.

This clone was seen a handful of times. This chain connects TRBV5-1 to TRBJ2-3; the D gene is possibly TRBD1 (5 bases). Germline CDR1 is SGHRS and CDR2 is YFSETQ. The length of the CDR3 is 13 residues. Trimming took off 3 bases at V and 5 bases at J, with 10 bases between the two ends. CDR3 region: CASSYTGGDTQYF. CDR3 DNA: TGCGCCAGCAGCTACACAGGTGGAGATACGCAGTATTTT.

The rearrangement links TRBV30 to TRBJ2-2; weak D call: TRBD2 (5 bases). V lost 2 bases to trimming and J lost 4 bases, with 14 bases between them. Germline CDR1 and CDR2: GTSNPN and SVGIG (reference sequence). The CDR3 spans 15 residues. The CDR3 region has the DNA TGTGCCTGGAGTCTAGCTCCTAAGACCACCGGGGAGCTGTTTTTT. Encoded protein: CAWSLAPKTTGELFF.

The chain has TRBV10-3 and TRBJ2-7, with D maybe TRBD1 (5 bases). V was cut by 5 bases and J by 7 bases, with 12 bases left in between. CDR1 is ENHRY and CDR2 is SYGVKD in the germline V gene. This CDR3 has 12 amino acids. CDR3 DNA sequence: TGTGCCATCAGTCACGACAGAGTTGAGCAGTACTTC. This encodes CAISHDRVEQYF.

This clone was found once. V and J are TRBV28 and TRBJ2-7, with unresolved D. The germline V gene encodes CDR1 MDHEN and CDR2 SYDVKM. The CDR3 sequence is 14 residues long. V dropped 5 bases and J dropped 5 bases, with 16 bases sitting between them. CDR3 sequence: CASSRRGGFDEQYF. The CDR3 nucleotides read TGTGCCAGCAGTCGCCGAGGTGGGTTCGACGAGCAGTACTTC.

The rearrangement uses TRBV7-9 and TRBJ1-2; 7 bases are a match to TRBD1. There are 15 residues in the CDR3. V lost 3 bases and J lost 0; bases outside the gene matches: 4. Germline V gene lookup returns CDR1 SEHNR and CDR2 FQNEAQ (reference sequence). In DNA form, the CDR3 reads TGTGCCAGCAGCTTTTCAGGGGGAGCTAACTATGGCTACACCTTC. Its translation is CASSFSGGANYGYTF. Looking up the rest from reference TRBV7-9 and TRBJ1-2 gives the full variable domain: DTGVSQNPRHKITKRGQNVTFRCDPISEHNRLYWYRQTLGQGPEFLTYFQNEAQLEKSRLLSDRFSAERPKGSFSTLEIQRTEQGDSAMYLCASSFSGGANYGYTFGSGTRLTVV.

The chain uses TRBV4-1 and TRBJ2-7, with D tentatively TRBD2 (6 bases). CDR3 length: 18 amino acids. CDR1 is MGHRA, CDR2 YSYEKL, per germline. Trimming took 2 bases from V and 2 from J, leaving 22 bases between them. The CDR3 region has the DNA TGCGCCAGCAGCCAACAAGGTCACGCGGGGAACAGAGCCTACGAGCAGTACTTC. Amino acids: CASSQQGHAGNRAYEQYF.

V usage is TRBV18 and J usage is TRBJ2-7; 10 bases align to TRBD1. In germline, CDR1 is KGHSH, CDR2 LQKENI. The CDR3 is 15 residues long. Trimming took 0 bases from V and 5 from J; bases not matched to a gene: 4. CDR3 bases: TGTGCCAGCTCACCACCGGGACAGGGGCGCAACGAGCAGTACTTC. Translating it yields CASSPPGQGRNEQYF.

The CDR3 DNA reads TGCGCCAGCAGCCAAGATGACCAGCTTACTAGATCGCAGTATTTT. Translating gives CASSQDDQLTRSQYF. This chain connects TRBV4-1 to TRBJ2-3; tentatively, D is TRBD2 (5 bases). Germline V gives CDR1 MGHRA, CDR2 YSYEKL. V gave up 0 bases and J gave up 10 bases, with 17 bases separating them. The CDR3 covers 15 residues.

The gene calls are TRBV6-1 and TRBJ2-6; TRBD2 matches at 10 bases. With 4 bases clipped from V and 0 bases from J, the junction kept 0 bases outside the gene matches. This CDR3 is 16 amino acids long. The germline CDR1 and CDR2 sequences are MNHNS and SASEGT. In DNA, the CDR3 is TGTGCCAGCAGTGGGACTAGCGGCTCTGGGGCCAACGTCCTGACTTTC. Residues: CASSGTSGSGANVLTF.

The chain has TRBV6-1 and TRBJ1-2; TRBD1 might be the D (5 bases). The CDR3 is made up of 16 amino acids. Trimming left V 2 bases short and J 12 bases short, with 25 bases between. The germline V gene has CDR1 MNHNS and CDR2 SASEGT. CDR3 region: CASSESLGLFEIRNTF. The CDR3 DNA sequence: TGTGCCAGCAGTGAATCTTTGGGACTCTTCGAAATTAGGAACACCTTC.